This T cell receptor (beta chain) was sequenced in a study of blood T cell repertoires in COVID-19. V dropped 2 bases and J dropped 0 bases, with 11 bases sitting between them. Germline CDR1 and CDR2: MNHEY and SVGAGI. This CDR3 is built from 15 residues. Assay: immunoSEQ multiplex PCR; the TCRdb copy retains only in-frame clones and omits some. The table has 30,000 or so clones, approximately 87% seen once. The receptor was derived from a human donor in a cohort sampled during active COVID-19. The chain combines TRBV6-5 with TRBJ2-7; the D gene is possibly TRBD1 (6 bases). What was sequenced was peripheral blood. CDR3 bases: TGTGCCAGCAGTTACCGGACAGAAAGCTCCTACGAGCAGTACTTC. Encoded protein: CASSYRTESSYEQYF.